This TCR beta chain is drawn from a study of identifying expanded T cells in peripheral blood. Study conclusions and caveats: Clone count variance between roughly two-week samples rose with total template count. Technical replicates showed about 1.1 changed clones; roughly two weeks about 16; four weeks 19.

Libraries were prepared by immunoSEQ multiplex PCR; TCRdb keeps only in-frame clonotypes and omits some of them. The table lists tens of thousands of clones, more than 70% of them singletons, with 15% to 20% in the top ten. The germline CDR1 and CDR2 sequences are LNHDA and SQIVND (reference sequence). The CDR3 consists of 15 residues. Deletions cut 7 bases from V and 4 bases from J, with 17 bases between. Healthy donors had no documented immune events, such as infections, while sampled. As regards this clone: What it binds is not known.

The TCR was taken from a person aged 18 to 70 in good health. V usage is TRBV19 and J usage is TRBJ1-5; the D gene is possibly TRBD1 (6 bases). Sequencing used blood. The chain's CDR3 is CASTPGWGLNQPQHF. DNA for the CDR3: TGTGCCAGTACCCCCGGTTGGGGGCTAAATCAGCCCCAGCATTTT.